This entry lists 9 T cell receptor beta chains sequenced from one sample in a study of blood T cell repertoires in COVID-19. The method was immunoSEQ multiplex PCR; TCRdb's version includes in-frame clones alone and lacks a portion of them. The data contain around 300,000 clones, 70% to 90% of them singletons. The sample was peripheral blood. The receptors derive from a woman in her 70s with acute or convalescent COVID-19.

The chain links TRBV11-3 to TRBJ2-3; 7 bases are shared with TRBD1. V lost 5 bases to trimming and J lost 2 bases; unmatched junction nucleotides: 10. Germline CDR1 is SGHNT and CDR2 is YENEEA. The CDR3 covers 16 residues. The CDR3 DNA is TGTGCCAGCAGCCGATCGGGGCAGGGGGTCACAGATACGCAGTATTTT. Translated, it gives CASSRSGQGVTDTQYF.

Concerning this clone: Other DNA sequences within the sample encode an identical CDR3. This sequence joins TRBV2 and TRBJ2-5; the match to TRBD2 covers 7 bases. Per the germline V gene, CDR1 is SNHLY and CDR2 is FYNNEI. After removal of 6 bases from V and 5 bases from J, the junction contained 6 bases not matched to a gene. The length of the CDR3 is 13 residues. The CDR3 sequence is CASRLGGGETQYF. In DNA, the CDR3 is TGTGCCAGCAGGCTTGGGGGAGGGGAGACCCAGTACTTC.

The V gene is TRBV7-6, the J gene TRBJ1-3; tentatively, D is TRBD1 (6 bases). The CDR3 sequence is 16 residues long. V was trimmed by 7 bases and J by 3 bases, leaving 19 bases between them. The germline CDR1 and CDR2 sequences are SGHVS and FNYEAQ. The DNA of the CDR3 is TGTGCCAGCACCCGGGGGGGGGCGTCGGGTGGAAACACCATATATTTT. As protein: CASTRGGASGGNTIYF.

The chain's CDR3 is CASSAEAWTGRGYTF. In DNA, the CDR3 is TGCGCCAGCAGCGCCGAAGCGTGGACAGGGCGTGGCTACACCTTC. This rearrangement joins TRBV5-1 to TRBJ1-2, with 8 positions matching TRBD1. This CDR3 has 15 residues. Germline-derived CDR1 and CDR2 are SGHRS and YFSETQ. V lost 4 bases to trimming and J lost 7 bases; unmatched junction nucleotides: 12.

V usage is TRBV30 and J usage is TRBJ1-4; 10 bases fit TRBD1. This CDR3 spans 13 amino acids. CDR1 GTSNPN and CDR2 SVGIG come from the germline V gene (reference sequence). The ends lost 3 bases at V and 8 bases at J; junction bases unmatched: 3. The CDR3 protein is CAWSGGQGEKLFF. For the CDR3, the DNA is TGTGCCTGGAGCGGGGGACAGGGGGAAAAACTGTTTTTT. Drawing the rest from reference TRBV30 and TRBJ1-4, the complete variable domain is SQTIHQWPATLVQPVGSPLSLECTVEGTSNPNLYWYRQAAGRGLQLLFYSVGIGQISSEVPQNLSASRPQDRQFILSSKKLLLSDSGFYLCAWSGGQGEKLFFGSGTQLSVL.

Note on this clone: At one end the junction does not follow the germline gene, possibly because of a read error. The chain carries TRBV14 and TRBJ2-7, with D unresolved. Germline V CDR1 and CDR2: SGHDN, FVKESK. The CDR3 is made up of 13 amino acids. The CDR3 loop reads CASSQDLRLGLNF. Written as DNA, the CDR3 is TGTGCCAGCAGCCAAGACTTGAGACTCGGGTTGAACTTC.

The CDR3 region is CASSWASESSYEQYF. The CDR3 coding sequence is TGCGCCAGCAGTTGGGCTAGCGAGAGCTCCTACGAGCAGTACTTC. The rearrangement joins TRBV10-2 to TRBJ2-7; perhaps TRBD2 as D (6 bases). V was cut by 5 bases and J by 0 bases, with 14 bases left in between. CDR1 WSHSY and CDR2 SAAADI come from the germline V gene. The CDR3 covers 15 residues.

This chain joins TRBV30 and TRBJ2-2; D gene ambiguous. Germline assignment: CDR1 GTSNPN and CDR2 SVGIG (reference sequence). This CDR3 is built from 13 residues. V was clipped by 0 bases and J by 10 bases, with 12 bases between them. CDR3 bases: TGTGCCTGGAGTGTAGCTCCGAAGATGGAGCTGTTTTTT. It specifies CAWSVAPKMELFF.

This chain connects TRBV7-9 to TRBJ2-3; possibly TRBD2 for D (5 bases). Germline loops: CDR1 SEHNR, CDR2 FQNEAQ (reference sequence). Deletions cut 5 bases from V and 3 bases from J, with 24 bases between. The CDR3 covers 18 residues. CDR3 in amino acids: CASSPTATLGDRTDTQYF. CDR3 sequence (DNA): TGTGCCAGCAGCCCTACCGCGACCCTCGGGGATCGTACAGATACGCAGTATTTT.